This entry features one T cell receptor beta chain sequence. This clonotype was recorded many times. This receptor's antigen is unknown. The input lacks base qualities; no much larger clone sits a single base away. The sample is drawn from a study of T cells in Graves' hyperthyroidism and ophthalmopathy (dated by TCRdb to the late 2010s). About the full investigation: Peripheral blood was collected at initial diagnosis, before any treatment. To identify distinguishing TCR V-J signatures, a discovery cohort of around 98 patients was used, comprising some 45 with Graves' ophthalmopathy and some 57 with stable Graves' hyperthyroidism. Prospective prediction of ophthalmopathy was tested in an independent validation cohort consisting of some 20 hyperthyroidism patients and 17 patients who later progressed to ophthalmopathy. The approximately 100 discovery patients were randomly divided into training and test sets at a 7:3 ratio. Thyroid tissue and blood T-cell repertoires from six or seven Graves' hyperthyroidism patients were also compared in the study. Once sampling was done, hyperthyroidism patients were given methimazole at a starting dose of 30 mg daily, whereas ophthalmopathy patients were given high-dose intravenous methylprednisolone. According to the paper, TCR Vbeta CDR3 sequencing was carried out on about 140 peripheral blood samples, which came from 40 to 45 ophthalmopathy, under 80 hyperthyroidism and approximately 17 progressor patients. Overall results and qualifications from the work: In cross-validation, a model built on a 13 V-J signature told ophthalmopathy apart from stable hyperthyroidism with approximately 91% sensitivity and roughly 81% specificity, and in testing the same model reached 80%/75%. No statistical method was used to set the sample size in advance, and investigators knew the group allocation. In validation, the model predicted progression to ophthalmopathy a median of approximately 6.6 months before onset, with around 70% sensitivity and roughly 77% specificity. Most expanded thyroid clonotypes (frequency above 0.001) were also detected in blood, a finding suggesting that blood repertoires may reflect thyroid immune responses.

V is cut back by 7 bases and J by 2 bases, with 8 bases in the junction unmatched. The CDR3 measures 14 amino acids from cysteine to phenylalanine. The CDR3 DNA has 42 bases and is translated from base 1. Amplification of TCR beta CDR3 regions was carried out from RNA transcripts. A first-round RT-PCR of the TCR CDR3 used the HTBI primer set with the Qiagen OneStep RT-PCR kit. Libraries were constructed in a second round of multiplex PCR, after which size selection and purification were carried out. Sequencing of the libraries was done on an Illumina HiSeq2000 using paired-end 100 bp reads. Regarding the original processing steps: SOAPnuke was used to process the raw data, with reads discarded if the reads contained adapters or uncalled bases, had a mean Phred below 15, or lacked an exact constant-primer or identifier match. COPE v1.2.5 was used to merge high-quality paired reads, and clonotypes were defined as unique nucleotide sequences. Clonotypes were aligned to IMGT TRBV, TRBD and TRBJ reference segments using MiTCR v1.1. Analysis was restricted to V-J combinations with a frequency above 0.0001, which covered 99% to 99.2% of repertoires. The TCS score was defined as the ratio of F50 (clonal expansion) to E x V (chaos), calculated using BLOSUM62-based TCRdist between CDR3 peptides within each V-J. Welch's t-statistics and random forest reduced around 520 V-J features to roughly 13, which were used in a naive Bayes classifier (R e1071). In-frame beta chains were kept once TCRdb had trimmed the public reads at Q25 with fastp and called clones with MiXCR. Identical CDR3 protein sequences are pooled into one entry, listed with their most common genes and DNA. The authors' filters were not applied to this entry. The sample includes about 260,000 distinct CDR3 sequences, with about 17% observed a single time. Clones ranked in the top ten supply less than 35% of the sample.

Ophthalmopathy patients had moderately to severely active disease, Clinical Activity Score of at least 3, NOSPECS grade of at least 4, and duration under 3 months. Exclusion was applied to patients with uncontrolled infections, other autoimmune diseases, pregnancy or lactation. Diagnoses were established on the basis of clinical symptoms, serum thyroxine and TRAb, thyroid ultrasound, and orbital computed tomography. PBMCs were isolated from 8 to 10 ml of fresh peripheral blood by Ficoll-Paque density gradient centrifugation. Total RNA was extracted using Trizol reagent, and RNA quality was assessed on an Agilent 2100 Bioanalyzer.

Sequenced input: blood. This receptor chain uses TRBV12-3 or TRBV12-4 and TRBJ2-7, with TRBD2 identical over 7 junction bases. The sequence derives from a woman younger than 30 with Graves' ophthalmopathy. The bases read TGTGCCAGCAACCCCGGCGGGGGAACCTACGAGCAGTACTTC. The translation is CASNPGGGTYEQYF.